This TCR beta chain was identified in a study of regulatory T cells in long-lasting Graves disease. About the study: Freshly diagnosed Graves' patients had used antithyroid drugs for under 3 months.

The CDR3 is 16 amino acids. Germline CDR1 is SGHRS and CDR2 is YFSETQ. Arm-PCR of CDR3 regions with iRepertoire HTBI primers generated TCR beta libraries. TCRdb re-called the multiplex PCR reads with MiXCR, one entry per CDR3 protein. Here the sample spans about 540,000 distinct CDR3 sequences, 13% being singletons. Time point in this sample: newly diagnosed GD, antithyroid drugs for less than 3 months. The TCR library was made from RNA extracted from PBMCs. Separately, the same data were catalogued under a study of T cells in Graves' hyperthyroidism and ophthalmopathy. From that report: First-round RT-PCR with HTBI primers amplified the TCR CDR3 region. A 13 V-J model separated ophthalmopathy from stable hyperthyroidism.

The sequence derives from a man younger than 45 with Graves disease. The source was peripheral blood mononuclear cells (PBMCs), collected at new diagnosis, from a patient treated with antithyroid drugs. The chain recombines TRBV5-1 with TRBJ2-5, with 9 nucleotides matching TRBD2. Near its end, the DNA agrees better with TRBJ2-1, so the J call may be wrong. In DNA form, the CDR3 reads TGCGCCAGCAGCTTATATAGCGGGAGAAACAGAAATGAGCAGTTCTTC. This codes for CASSLYSGRNRNEQFF.